The T cell receptor (beta chain) under discussion was sequenced for a study of OX40 agonist ivuxolimab in advanced cancers. Study at large: Patients in dose escalation had liver, melanoma, kidney or head and neck cancers. Study outcomes and limitations: On average, CD8+ T cells showed a greater number of expanded clones than CD4+.

This clone came up once. Its antigen is currently unknown. Patients with a history of autoimmune disease or on systemic immunosuppression were excluded. Using immunoSEQ multiplex PCR, the repertoire was profiled, and TCRdb retains in-frame clones only, with some absent. Found here are around 30,000 clones, more than 80% of them singletons; the top ten hold 15% to 20%. The origin of this receptor is an adult with an advanced solid tumor such as melanoma, head and neck, liver or kidney cancer. The input for sequencing was CD4+ or CD8+ T cells sorted from blood, taken in a trial of the OX40 agonist ivuxolimab.

The CDR3 DNA is TGTGCCAGCAGGACTAGCGGGAGATTGAGCAATGAGCAGTTCTTC. Its protein product is CASRTSGRLSNEQFF. This sequence joins TRBV6-5 and TRBJ2-1, with 12 bases identical to TRBD2. Looked up from germline, CDR1 is MNHEY and CDR2 is SVGAGI. The CDR3 contains 15 residues. The V gene end was trimmed by 6 bases and the J gene end by 6 bases; junction bases not matched to a gene: 6.